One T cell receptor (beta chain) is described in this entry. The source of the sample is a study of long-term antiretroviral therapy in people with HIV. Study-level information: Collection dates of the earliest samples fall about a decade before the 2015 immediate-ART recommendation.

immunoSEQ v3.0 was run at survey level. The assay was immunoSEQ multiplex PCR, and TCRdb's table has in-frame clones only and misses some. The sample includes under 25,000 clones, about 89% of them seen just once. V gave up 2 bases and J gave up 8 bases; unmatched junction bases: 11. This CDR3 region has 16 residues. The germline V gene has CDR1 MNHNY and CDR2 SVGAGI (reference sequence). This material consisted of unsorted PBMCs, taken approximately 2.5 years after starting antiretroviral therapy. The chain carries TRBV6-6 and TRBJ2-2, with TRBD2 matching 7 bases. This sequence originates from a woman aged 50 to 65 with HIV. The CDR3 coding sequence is TGTGCCAGCAGTTACCTAGGCGGGAGAGGATCAGGGGAGCTGTTTTTT. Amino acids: CASSYLGGRGSGELFF.